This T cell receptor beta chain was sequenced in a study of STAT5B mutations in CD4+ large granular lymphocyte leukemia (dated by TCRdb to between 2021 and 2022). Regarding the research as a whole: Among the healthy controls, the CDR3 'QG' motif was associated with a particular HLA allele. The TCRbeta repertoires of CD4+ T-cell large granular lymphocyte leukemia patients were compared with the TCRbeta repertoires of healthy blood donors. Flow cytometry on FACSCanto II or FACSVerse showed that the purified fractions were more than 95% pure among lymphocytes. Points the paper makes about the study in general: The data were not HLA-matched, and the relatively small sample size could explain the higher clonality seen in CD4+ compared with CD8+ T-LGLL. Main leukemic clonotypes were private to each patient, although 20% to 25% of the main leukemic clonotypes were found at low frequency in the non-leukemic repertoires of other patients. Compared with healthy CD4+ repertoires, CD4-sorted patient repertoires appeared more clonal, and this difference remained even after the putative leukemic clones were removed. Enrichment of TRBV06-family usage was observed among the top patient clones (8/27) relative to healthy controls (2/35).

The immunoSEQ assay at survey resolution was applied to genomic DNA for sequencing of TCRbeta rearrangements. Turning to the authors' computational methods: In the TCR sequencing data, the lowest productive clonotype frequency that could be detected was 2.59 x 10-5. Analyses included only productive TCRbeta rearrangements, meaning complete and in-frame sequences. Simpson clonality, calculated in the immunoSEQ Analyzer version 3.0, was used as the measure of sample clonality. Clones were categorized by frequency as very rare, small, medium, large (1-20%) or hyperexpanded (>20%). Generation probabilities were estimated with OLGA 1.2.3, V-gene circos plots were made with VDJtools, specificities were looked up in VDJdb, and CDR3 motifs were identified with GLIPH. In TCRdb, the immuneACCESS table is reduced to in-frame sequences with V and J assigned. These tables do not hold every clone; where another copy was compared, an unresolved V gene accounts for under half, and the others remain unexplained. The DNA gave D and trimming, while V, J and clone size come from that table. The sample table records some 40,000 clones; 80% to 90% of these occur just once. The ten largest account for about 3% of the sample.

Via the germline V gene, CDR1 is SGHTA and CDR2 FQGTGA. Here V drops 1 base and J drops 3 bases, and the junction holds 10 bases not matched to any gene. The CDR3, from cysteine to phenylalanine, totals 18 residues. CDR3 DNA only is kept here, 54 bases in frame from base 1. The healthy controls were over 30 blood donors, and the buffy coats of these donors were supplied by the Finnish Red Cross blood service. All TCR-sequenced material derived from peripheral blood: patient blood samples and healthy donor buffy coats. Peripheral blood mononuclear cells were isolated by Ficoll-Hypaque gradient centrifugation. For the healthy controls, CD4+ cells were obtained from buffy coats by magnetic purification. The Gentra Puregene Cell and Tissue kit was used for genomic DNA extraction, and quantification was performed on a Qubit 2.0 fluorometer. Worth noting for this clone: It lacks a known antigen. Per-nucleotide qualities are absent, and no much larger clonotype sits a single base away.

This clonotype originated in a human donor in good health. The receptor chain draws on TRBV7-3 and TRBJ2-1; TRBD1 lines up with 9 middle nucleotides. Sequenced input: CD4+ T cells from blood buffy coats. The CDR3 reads CASSLRGRQGVFYNEQFF. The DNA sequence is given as TGTGCCAGCAGCTTAAGGGGTCGACAGGGGGTCTTCTACAATGAGCAGTTCTTC.